A single sample is the source of the 26 T cell receptor beta chains below, sequenced in a study of OX40 agonist ivuxolimab in advanced cancers. Clones were sequenced by immunoSEQ multiplex PCR, and TCRdb holds only the in-frame ones, with some missing. The sample has under 20,000 clones, over 70% seen once; the top ten hold 30% to 40%. The sample here was CD4+ or CD8+ T cells sorted from blood, taken in a trial of the OX40 agonist ivuxolimab. The receptors derive from an adult with an advanced solid tumor such as melanoma, head and neck, liver or kidney cancer.

The sample holds one count of this clone. This chain connects TRBV19 to TRBJ1-4; 7 bases line up with TRBD1. V lost 5 bases, J lost 0 bases, and 3 bases stayed unmatched. CDR3 length: 15 amino acids. Germline V lookup: CDR1 LNHDA, CDR2 SQIVND (reference sequence). The CDR3 sequence is CASSPGTATNEKLFF. The CDR3 DNA reads as TGTGCCAGTAGTCCCGGGACAGCAACTAATGAAAAACTGTTTTTT. Based on the CDR3 plus reference TRBV19 and TRBJ1-4, the full variable domain is DGGITQSPKYLFRKEGQNVTLSCEQNLNHDAMYWYRQDPGQGLRLIYYSQIVNDFQKGDIAEGYSVSREKKESFPLTVTSAQKNPTAFYLCASSPGTATNEKLFFGSGTQLSVL.

This clone has only one observation. The rearrangement joins TRBV9 to TRBJ2-5; 7 nucleotides agree with TRBD2. The length of the CDR3 is 13 residues. Per germline, CDR1 SGDLS and CDR2 YYNGEE. With 1 base clipped from V and 4 bases from J, the junction kept 1 base outside the gene matches. The DNA for the CDR3 is TGTGCCAGCAGCGTATGGGAGGGAGAGACCCAGTACTTC. It encodes CASSVWEGETQYF.

This clone occurred once. This chain links TRBV28 with TRBJ2-5, with D perhaps matching TRBD2 (6 bases). The V gene's germline CDR1 is MDHEN and CDR2 SYDVKM. V dropped 4 bases and J dropped 5 bases, with 14 bases sitting between them. The CDR3 length is 14 residues. CDR3 nucleotide sequence: TGTGCCAGCAGTTCGGGACTCTCAAGGGAGACCCAGTACTTC. Translating gives CASSSGLSRETQYF.

The chain uses TRBV19 and TRBJ2-7, with D perhaps matching TRBD2 (6 bases). The CDR3 has 15 amino acids. CDR1 is LNHDA and CDR2 is SQIVND in the germline V gene (reference sequence). V was shortened by 4 bases and J by 0 bases, with 13 bases between the two germline ends. CDR3 loop: CASSRGLPFSYEQYF. The CDR3 DNA sequence: TGTGCCAGTAGTAGAGGACTACCGTTCTCCTACGAGCAGTACTTC.

A single count supports this clone. This chain links TRBV7-2 with TRBJ2-2; D possibly corresponds to TRBD2 (5 bases). From germline, CDR1 is SGHTA and CDR2 FQGNSA. The CDR3 has 19 residues. The V end was cut by 2 bases, the J end by 5 bases, with 24 bases between. CDR3 sequence (DNA): TGTGCCAGCAGCTTACCCACCCACTTGGACCCCCCGGGGACCGGGGAGCTGTTTTTT. Residues: CASSLPTHLDPPGTGELFF.

J is TRBJ2-4 and V is TRBV2; possible D gene TRBD2, 5 bases. The CDR3 sequence is 16 residues long. Trimming took off 3 bases at V and 1 base at J, with 13 bases between the two ends. From germline, CDR1 is SNHLY and CDR2 FYNNEI. CDR3 in DNA: TGTGCCAGCAGTGACTCAGGAGGAAGCGCCAAAAACATTCAGTACTTC. It translates to CASSDSGGSAKNIQYF.

This clone was found a few times. This sequence joins TRBV10-2 and TRBJ2-3; a weak D match, TRBD2 (5 bases). Germline CDR1 is WSHSY and CDR2 is SAAADI. V was pared by 4 bases and J by 0 bases, with 11 bases between. The CDR3 consists of 15 residues. CDR3 nucleotides: TGCGCCAGCAGTGTTACAGCGGCAAGCACAGATACGCAGTATTTT. Amino acids: CASSVTAASTDTQYF.

This clone occurred once. The chain couples TRBV27 to TRBJ2-1, with 15 nucleotides matching TRBD2. Losses at the gene ends were 5 bases for V and 9 bases for J; bases not matched to a gene: 5. The germline CDR1 and CDR2 sequences are MNHEY and SMNVEV (reference sequence). The CDR3 length is 15 residues. CDR3: CASSIGTSGRTEQFF. CDR3 nucleotides: TGTGCCAGCAGTATCGGGACTAGCGGGAGGACTGAGCAGTTCTTC.

Only a few counts were recorded for this clone. The V and J genes are TRBV5-5 and TRBJ1-1; no clear D. Per germline, CDR1 SGHKS and CDR2 YYEKEE (reference sequence). The CDR3 covers 13 residues. Trimming took 1 base from V and 4 from J, leaving 8 bases between them. CDR3 amino acids: CASSLKVVTEAFF. In DNA, the CDR3 is TGTGCCAGCAGCTTGAAGGTAGTCACTGAAGCTTTCTTT.

The gene calls are TRBV4-1 and TRBJ1-1; 8 nucleotides line up with TRBD1. Germline loops: CDR1 MGHRA, CDR2 YSYEKL. This CDR3 has 15 residues. Trimming cost V 1 base and J 4 bases; bases outside gene matches: 5. CDR3 nucleotide sequence: TGCGCCAGCAGCCAAGTTAGGACAGGGAGCACTGAAGCTTTCTTT. Translated: CASSQVRTGSTEAFF.

The gene calls are TRBV19 and TRBJ2-1; TRBD1 is a possible D gene (6 bases). V lost 5 bases to trimming and J lost 3 bases, with 11 bases between them. This CDR3 has 14 amino acids. The germline gives CDR1 LNHDA, CDR2 SQIVND (reference sequence). The CDR3 coding sequence is TGTGCCAGTAGTCCGTGGACAGTCTACAATGAGCAGTTCTTC. It is translated as CASSPWTVYNEQFF.

The CDR3 here is CASSLVAGVTGELFF. The CDR3 DNA follows: TGTGCCAGCAGCTTGGTAGCGGGAGTCACCGGGGAGCTGTTTTTT. This rearrangement joins TRBV5-6 to TRBJ2-2; 9 nucleotides match TRBD2. Germline assignment: CDR1 SGHDT and CDR2 YYEEEE. The ends lost 0 bases at V and 4 bases at J; junction bases unmatched: 1. The CDR3 is 15 amino acids.

The rearrangement uses TRBV30 and TRBJ2-7, with D unresolved. In germline, CDR1 is GTSNPN, CDR2 SVGIG (reference sequence). The V and J ends lost 5 bases and 6 bases respectively, with 11 bases between them. The CDR3 runs to 11 residues. CDR3: CAWDLNGEQYF. The CDR3 DNA is TGTGCCTGGGACCTAAACGGCGAGCAGTACTTC.

This chain connects TRBV9 to TRBJ2-2; the D gene is possibly TRBD2 (6 bases). CDR1 and CDR2 (germline): SGDLS, YYNGEE. V lost 0 bases and J 7 bases, leaving 13 bases between the germline ends. The CDR3 length is 15 residues. CDR3 bases: TGTGCCAGCAGCGTAGTGGTGCAGGGAGGCGGGGAGCTGTTTTTT. This sequence encodes CASSVVVQGGGELFF.

This chain connects TRBV2 to TRBJ2-5, with no clear D. The CDR3 extends over 11 amino acids. Germline assignment: CDR1 SNHLY and CDR2 FYNNEI. V gave up 8 bases and J gave up 5 bases, with 9 bases separating them. The CDR3 loop reads CASPAGETQYF. For the CDR3, the DNA is TGTGCCAGCCCGGCCGGGGAGACCCAGTACTTC.

This sequence joins TRBV4-1 and TRBJ2-3, with TRBD1 matching over 9 bases. Trimming cost V 5 bases and J 6 bases; bases outside gene matches: 0. CDR1 MGHRA and CDR2 YSYEKL come from the germline V gene. The length of the CDR3 is 12 residues. In DNA form, the CDR3 reads TGCGCCAGCAGCGGGACAGGGGATACGCAGTATTTT. This sequence encodes CASSGTGDTQYF.

This clone was picked up a small number of times. This chain links TRBV7-9 with TRBJ2-7; weak D call: TRBD1 (5 bases). The germline V and J ends were trimmed by 5 bases and 0 bases, with 14 bases remaining between them. In germline, CDR1 is SEHNR, CDR2 FQNEAQ (reference sequence). This CDR3 has 15 amino acids. The chain's CDR3 is CASSPRQRDSYEQYF. The CDR3 coding sequence is TGTGCCAGCAGCCCGCGACAGAGAGACTCCTACGAGCAGTACTTC.

The rearrangement uses TRBV29-1 and TRBJ1-4; 8 nucleotides line up with TRBD1. CDR1 and CDR2 (germline): SQVTM, ANQGSEA. After removal of 6 bases from V and 1 base from J, the junction contained 10 bases not matched to a gene. The CDR3 runs to 16 residues. Here the CDR3 reads CSVATGTGGTNEKLFF. DNA of the CDR3: TGCAGCGTAGCCACTGGGACAGGTGGAACTAATGAAAAACTGTTTTTT. The full variable domain, rest sourced from reference TRBV29-1 and TRBJ1-4, is SAVISQKPSRDICQRGTSLTIQCQVDSQVTMMFWYRQQPGQSLTLIATANQGSEATYESGFVIDKFPISRPNLTFSTLTVSNMSPEDSSIYLCSVATGTGGTNEKLFFGSGTQLSVL.

This clone was seen a handful of times. The rearrangement links TRBV28 to TRBJ2-7; D is possibly TRBD1 (6 bases). CDR3 size: 13 residues. V was trimmed by 4 bases and J by 0 bases, leaving 7 bases between them. Germline V gives CDR1 MDHEN, CDR2 SYDVKM. The CDR3 nucleotides are TGTGCCAGCAGTTGGGACACCTCCTACGAGCAGTACTTC. It yields the protein CASSWDTSYEQYF.

This clone was seen a handful of times. The CDR3 here is CASSSSTGQGVPSYEQYF. CDR3 bases: TGTGCCAGCAGTTCCTCGACGGGACAGGGAGTTCCTTCCTACGAGCAGTACTTC. V is TRBV28 and J is TRBJ2-7, with 9 bases fitting TRBD1. Looked up from germline, CDR1 is MDHEN and CDR2 is SYDVKM. The V segment lost 4 bases and the J segment 1 base; nucleotides outside the gene matches: 14. The CDR3 totals 18 residues. The full variable domain, with the rest looked up from reference TRBV28 and TRBJ2-7, is DVKVTQSSRYLVKRTGEKVFLECVQDMDHENMFWYRQDPGLGLRLIYFSYDVKMKEKGDIPEGYSVSREKKERFSLILESASTNQTSMYLCASSSSTGQGVPSYEQYFGPGTRLTVT.

Only one count was recorded for this clone. V gene TRBV7-6 combines with J gene TRBJ2-7, with 8 bases aligning to TRBD1. Germline V gives CDR1 SGHVS, CDR2 FNYEAQ. Trimming removed 5 bases from V and 3 bases from J; junction bases left unmatched: 6. CDR3 length: 14 amino acids. The CDR3 protein is CASSPGQALYEQYF. DNA for the CDR3: TGTGCCAGCAGCCCGGGACAGGCCCTCTACGAGCAGTACTTC.

This clone was found a few times. The chain has TRBV19 and TRBJ2-5, with TRBD2 identical over 9 bases. With V trimmed by 3 bases and J by 0 bases, 2 bases remained unmatched. CDR3 length: 15 residues. Germline CDR1 reads LNHDA; CDR2 reads SQIVND (reference sequence). CDR3 coding DNA: TGTGCCAGTAGTATTTCTAGCGGGAACCAAGAGACCCAGTACTTC. Its protein product is CASSISSGNQETQYF.

The chain combines TRBV7-3 with TRBJ2-1; D tentatively reads TRBD1 or TRBD2 (5 bases each). CDR1 and CDR2 from the germline V gene are SGHTA and FQGTGA. This CDR3 has 11 amino acids. The V end lost 5 bases, the J end lost 8 bases, and 7 bases lay between the germline ends. The CDR3 loop reads CASSRGDEQFF. The CDR3 DNA reads as TGTGCCAGCAGCCGGGGCGATGAGCAGTTCTTC.

In its sample, this clone was seen a few times. The genes are TRBV28 and TRBJ1-5, with 7 nucleotides matching TRBD1. J lost 8 bases, V lost 2 bases, and 3 bases had no gene match. The germline CDR1 and CDR2 sequences are MDHEN and SYDVKM. This CDR3 is 13 amino acids long. The CDR3 sequence is CASSLRGLKPQHF. CDR3 bases: TGTGCCAGCAGTTTAAGGGGGCTCAAGCCCCAGCATTTT. Full variable domain (missing parts from reference TRBV28 and TRBJ1-5): DVKVTQSSRYLVKRTGEKVFLECVQDMDHENMFWYRQDPGLGLRLIYFSYDVKMKEKGDIPEGYSVSREKKERFSLILESASTNQTSMYLCASSLRGLKPQHFGDGTRLSIL.

The CDR3 spells CASSEASGGSETQYF. DNA of the CDR3: TGTGCCAGCAGTGAAGCTAGTGGTGGGTCAGAGACCCAGTACTTC. The chain has TRBV27 and TRBJ2-5; D uncertain. Between the trimmed V and J ends, which lost 5 bases and 4 bases, there was a span of 17 bases. The CDR3 sequence is 15 residues long. The germline V gene has CDR1 MNHEY and CDR2 SMNVEV (reference sequence).

A few counts support this clone. The chain recombines TRBV19 with TRBJ1-2; D remains ambiguous. The CDR3 consists of 15 residues. The V and J ends lost 5 bases and 4 bases respectively, with 17 bases between them. The germline V gene has CDR1 LNHDA and CDR2 SQIVND (reference sequence). The CDR3 region is CASSSIPVPGYGYTF. The CDR3 DNA reads as TGTGCCAGTAGTTCAATCCCAGTCCCAGGCTATGGCTACACCTTC.